These 3 T cell receptor beta chains originate from one sample sequenced in a study of response to subunit inactivated influenza vaccine. TCRdb reprocessed the RT-PCR reads with MiXCR, giving one entry per CDR3 protein. The sample holds under 850,000 distinct CDR3 sequences, around 20% seen once. The sequencing used PBMCs from blood, collected 5 days after vaccination. All receptors come from a man in his fifties who received an inactivated influenza vaccine.

The chain joins TRBV6-2 or TRBV6-3 to TRBJ2-1; 13 nucleotides agree with TRBD2. The CDR3 extends over 19 amino acids. Germline V gives CDR1 MNHEY, CDR2 SVGEGT. V shed 5 bases and J 6 bases; nucleotides not matched to a gene: 16. DNA of the CDR3: TGTGCCAGCAGTCCCGTCGGGACTAGCGGGAAATCGCTCGCCAATGAGCAGTTCTTC. Translating gives CASSPVGTSGKSLANEQFF.

This rearrangement joins TRBV20-1 to TRBJ2-2; D is ambiguous. CDR3 size: 14 residues. Germline-derived CDR1 and CDR2 are DFQATT and SNEGSKA (reference sequence). V dropped 4 bases and J dropped 0 bases, with 9 bases sitting between them. The CDR3 DNA reads TGCAGTGCTAAGACGTTTCCGAACACCGGGGAGCTGTTTTTT. It specifies CSAKTFPNTGELFF.

This clonotype was seen ten or more times. This chain links TRBV24-1 with TRBJ2-2; D uncertain. The CDR3 is 12 amino acids. V was cut by 3 bases and J by 6 bases, with 4 bases left in between. CDR1 KGHDR and CDR2 SFDVKD come from the germline V gene. As DNA, the CDR3 is TGTGCCACCAGTGATCGGGCCGGGGAGCTGTTTTTT. Its protein product is CATSDRAGELFF.